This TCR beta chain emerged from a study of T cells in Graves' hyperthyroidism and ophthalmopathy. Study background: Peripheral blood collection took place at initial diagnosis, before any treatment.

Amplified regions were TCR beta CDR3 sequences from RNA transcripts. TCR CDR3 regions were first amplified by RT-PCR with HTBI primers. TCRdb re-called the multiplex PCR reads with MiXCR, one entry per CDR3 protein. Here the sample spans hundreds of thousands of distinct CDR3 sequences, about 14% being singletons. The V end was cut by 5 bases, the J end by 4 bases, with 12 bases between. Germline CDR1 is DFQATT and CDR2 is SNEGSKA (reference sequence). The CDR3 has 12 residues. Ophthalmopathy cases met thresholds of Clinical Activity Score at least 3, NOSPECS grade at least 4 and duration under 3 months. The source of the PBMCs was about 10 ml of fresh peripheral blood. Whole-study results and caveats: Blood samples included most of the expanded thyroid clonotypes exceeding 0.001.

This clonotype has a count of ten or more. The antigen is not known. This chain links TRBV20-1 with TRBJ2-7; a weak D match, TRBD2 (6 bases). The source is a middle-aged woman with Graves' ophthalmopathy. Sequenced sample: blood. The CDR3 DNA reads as TGCAGTGCTCGGGCTAGCGCTTACGAGCAGTACTTC. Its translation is CSARASAYEQYF.